These 24 T cell receptor beta chains were all obtained from the same sample, sequenced in a study of blood T cell repertoires in COVID-19. Repertoires were generated with immunoSEQ multiplex PCR, while TCRdb's copy carries only in-frame clones and drops some. The table records fewer than 55,000 clones, under 90% of them present only once. Sequencing used peripheral blood. These receptors were taken from an elderly woman with COVID-19, enrolled during active disease.

The chain recombines TRBV5-4 with TRBJ2-1; TRBD1 matches 7 bases. The J segment lost 4 bases and the V segment lost 5 bases, leaving 6 bases of the junction unmatched. The CDR3 is 14 amino acids. The germline CDR1 and CDR2 sequences are SGHNT and YYREEE (reference sequence). CDR3 protein: CASRNRGGYNEQFF. The CDR3 DNA is TGTGCCAGCAGAAACAGGGGTGGATACAATGAGCAGTTCTTC.

The rearrangement uses TRBV4-1 and TRBJ1-2; 9 bases are a match to TRBD1. The germline gives CDR1 MGHRA, CDR2 YSYEKL. V trimming: 2 bases; J trimming: 7 bases; junction bases outside the gene matches: 8. This CDR3 is built from 15 residues. The CDR3 DNA reads as TGCGCCAGCAGCCAACGGTTGGGACAGGGTCGTGGCTACACCTTC. Protein sequence: CASSQRLGQGRGYTF.

This chain connects TRBV11-2 to TRBJ2-7; TRBD2 matches 11 bases. Unmatched junction bases numbered 13, after V lost 3 bases and J lost 6 bases. The CDR3 contains 17 residues. Germline V gene lookup returns CDR1 SGHAT and CDR2 FQNNGV. The CDR3 reads CASSFSTSGILVGEQYF. As DNA, the CDR3 is TGTGCCAGCAGCTTTTCGACTAGCGGGATTCTGGTGGGCGAGCAGTACTTC.

J is TRBJ1-2 and V is TRBV7-9, with a weak D call TRBD1 (6 bases). Germline V gene lookup returns CDR1 SEHNR and CDR2 FQNEAQ (reference sequence). V was shortened by 5 bases and J by 8 bases, with 15 bases between the two germline ends. The CDR3 extends over 13 amino acids. This CDR3 is CASSRWKGHGYTF. The CDR3 DNA reads TGTGCCAGCAGCCGGTGGAAGGGACACGGCTACACCTTC.

This clone was seen a single time. The chain couples TRBV7-9 to TRBJ2-2, with 8 bases lining up with TRBD1. The J segment lost 6 bases and the V segment lost 6 bases, leaving 18 bases of the junction unmatched. Germline CDR1 reads SEHNR; CDR2 reads FQNEAQ (reference sequence). The CDR3 consists of 18 residues. The CDR3, as DNA: TGTGCCAGCAGTTCCGTTCCCGGGACAGGATTTTTCGCCGGGGAGCTGTTTTTT. Translating gives CASSSVPGTGFFAGELFF.

The chain couples TRBV2 to TRBJ1-1; D gene unclear. The germline gives CDR1 SNHLY, CDR2 FYNNEI. The CDR3 has 15 amino acids. With 6 bases removed from V and 4 bases from J, the gap between germline ends came to 18 bases. The CDR3 coding sequence is TGTGCCAGCAGCAACCTAGGAGAGTTCGGCACTGAAGCTTTCTTT. This translates into CASSNLGEFGTEAFF.

This clone was detected once. V is TRBV6-5 and J is TRBJ1-5; D uncertain. Germline V lookup: CDR1 MNHEY, CDR2 SVGAGI. The CDR3 spans 13 residues. Trimming took 6 bases from V and 9 from J, leaving 15 bases between them. This CDR3 reads CASSPAGVRPQHF. Written as DNA, the CDR3 is TGTGCCAGCAGCCCCGCTGGTGTCAGGCCCCAGCATTTT.

The rearrangement uses TRBV4-2 and TRBJ1-5; 7 bases agree with TRBD1. The CDR3 length is 17 residues. The V gene end was trimmed by 0 bases and the J gene end by 6 bases; junction bases not matched to a gene: 11. Germline V lookup: CDR1 LGHNA, CDR2 YNFKEQ. CDR3 sequence: CASSQDPGQAQGQPQHF. The CDR3 coding sequence is TGTGCCAGCAGCCAAGATCCCGGACAGGCCCAGGGTCAGCCCCAGCATTTT.

This clone was seen just once. The rearrangement links TRBV4-1 to TRBJ2-5; D is possibly TRBD1 (6 bases). Germline V gene sequence: CDR1 MGHRA, CDR2 YSYEKL. This CDR3 spans 15 amino acids. Trimming stripped 4 bases from V and 2 bases from J, with 14 bases between. The CDR3 coding sequence is TGCGCCAGCAGCCGAACGACAGGTCAGCAAGAGACCCAGTACTTC. Protein product: CASSRTTGQQETQYF.

The chain couples TRBV19 to TRBJ2-1; tentatively, D is TRBD1 (6 bases). V was shortened by 0 bases and J by 1 base, with 7 bases between the two germline ends. The germline V gene has CDR1 LNHDA and CDR2 SQIVND (reference sequence). This CDR3 is built from 15 residues. The chain's CDR3 is CASSIDRGSYNEQFF. CDR3 coding DNA: TGTGCCAGTAGTATAGATAGGGGGTCCTACAATGAGCAGTTCTTC.

The chain recombines TRBV7-9 with TRBJ1-3, with D possibly TRBD1 on 6 matching bases. This CDR3 region has 13 residues. Germline values: CDR1 SEHNR, CDR2 FQNEAQ (reference sequence). V lost 7 bases and J 8 bases, leaving 15 bases between the germline ends. CDR3: CASTQNPGDTIYF. As DNA, the CDR3 is TGTGCCAGCACCCAAAATCCAGGGGACACCATATATTTT.

This clone was seen once. The chain is built from TRBV4-1 and TRBJ1-2; possibly TRBD1 for D (5 bases). The CDR3 has 15 amino acids. CDR1 is MGHRA and CDR2 is YSYEKL in the germline V gene. With 0 bases removed from V and 8 bases from J, the gap between germline ends came to 16 bases. The CDR3 sequence is CASSQEGWGNWGYTF. CDR3 DNA sequence: TGCGCCAGCAGCCAAGAGGGGTGGGGCAACTGGGGCTACACCTTC.

The chain combines TRBV10-2 with TRBJ1-1; 7 bases align to TRBD1. The CDR3 is 17 residues long. J was trimmed by 0 bases and V by 0 bases; bases with no gene match: 7. Germline values: CDR1 WSHSY, CDR2 SAAADI. The CDR3 region has the DNA TGCGCCAGCAGTGAGTCGAGCGTCAGGGGGTTGAACACTGAAGCTTTCTTT. Its protein is CASSESSVRGLNTEAFF.

This clone was found a few times. The V and J genes are TRBV6-5 and TRBJ2-1; 8 bases fit TRBD2. V lost 2 bases, J lost 8 bases, and 11 bases stayed unmatched. The CDR3 has 16 residues. The germline V gene has CDR1 MNHEY and CDR2 SVGAGI. CDR3 in amino acids: CASSYEPGLDRYEQFF. CDR3 DNA sequence: TGTGCCAGCAGTTACGAGCCGGGACTAGATCGCTATGAGCAGTTCTTC.

This clone showed up just once. This chain uses TRBV10-1 with TRBJ2-3; weak D call: TRBD1 (6 bases). This CDR3 spans 14 amino acids. The V end lost 0 bases, the J end lost 6 bases, and 10 bases lay between the germline ends. Germline assignment: CDR1 WNHNN and CDR2 SYGVQD (reference sequence). CDR3 loop: CASSESDRLDTQYF. The CDR3 nucleotides read TGCGCCAGCAGTGAGTCCGACAGGCTGGATACGCAGTATTTT.

In DNA, the CDR3 is TGCGCCAGCAGCTTGTTGCCGGAGCTTCGCACTGAAGCTTTCTTT. Amino acids: CASSLLPELRTEAFF. The V call is TRBV5-1, the J call TRBJ1-1; D ambiguous. V lost 1 base and J 4 bases, leaving 14 bases between the germline ends. This CDR3 spans 15 amino acids. Germline V gene data show CDR1 as SGHRS and CDR2 as YFSETQ.

This chain links TRBV12-5 with TRBJ2-3, with D hard to call. V lost 3 bases to trimming and J lost 0 bases, with 13 bases between them. CDR1 is LGHNT, CDR2 FRNRAP, per germline. The CDR3 has 16 residues. The CDR3 DNA follows: TGTGCTAGTGGTTTCAGTACCGTCCGTAGCACAGATACGCAGTATTTT. Translating gives CASGFSTVRSTDTQYF. Filled out from reference TRBV12-5 and TRBJ2-3, the complete variable domain reads DARVTQTPRHKVTEMGQEVTMRCQPILGHNTVFWYRQTMMQGLELLAYFRNRAPLDDSGMPKDRFSAEMPDATLATLKIQPSEPRDSAVYFCASGFSTVRSTDTQYFGPGTRLTVL.

The chain couples TRBV5-1 to TRBJ2-2; the D is unclear. The germline CDR1 and CDR2 sequences are SGHRS and YFSETQ. The CDR3 is 14 amino acids. V was pared by 2 bases and J by 2 bases, with 7 bases between. DNA of the CDR3: TGCGCCAGCAGCTTAAACTCAAACACCGGGGAGCTGTTTTTT. Its translation is CASSLNSNTGELFF.

The chain carries TRBV12-3 or TRBV12-4 and TRBJ1-1; 7 bases are shared with TRBD1. This CDR3 has 12 amino acids. Germline trimming cut 7 bases from V and 3 bases from J; bases unmatched to any gene: 2. Here the CDR3 reads CASKGADTEAFF. DNA for the CDR3: TGTGCCAGCAAGGGGGCTGACACTGAAGCTTTCTTT.

The chain joins TRBV24-1 to TRBJ2-7; maybe TRBD1 (6 bases). Germline V gene data show CDR1 as KGHDR and CDR2 as SFDVKD. This CDR3 has 15 residues. V was cut by 4 bases and J by 2 bases, with 14 bases left in between. CDR3 residues: CATSDPNRATYEQYF. The DNA of the CDR3 is TGTGCCACCAGTGACCCGAACAGGGCGACCTACGAGCAGTACTTC.

The chain links TRBV7-9 to TRBJ2-3; 14 nucleotides line up with TRBD2. This CDR3 contains 16 residues. V shed 5 bases and J 7 bases; nucleotides not matched to a gene: 8. From germline, CDR1 is SEHNR and CDR2 FQNEAQ (reference sequence). CDR3 region: CASSTGTSGRKNTQYF. CDR3 in DNA: TGTGCCAGCAGCACCGGGACTAGCGGGAGAAAAAATACGCAGTATTTT.

The chain recombines TRBV6-2 or TRBV6-3 with TRBJ1-5; D might be TRBD1 (6 bases). The CDR3 has 16 amino acids. The V end was cut by 6 bases, the J end by 3 bases, with 18 bases between. In germline, CDR1 is MNHEY, CDR2 SVGEGT. CDR3 loop: CASSRERAGANQPQHF. In DNA form, the CDR3 reads TGTGCCAGCAGCCGCGAACGGGCAGGGGCCAATCAGCCCCAGCATTTT.

The chain uses TRBV7-8 and TRBJ2-7; D call uncertain. CDR3 size: 13 residues. CDR1 is SGHVS, CDR2 FQNEAQ, per germline. V dropped 3 bases and J dropped 0 bases, with 6 bases sitting between them. The CDR3 loop reads CASSFYSSYEQYF. The CDR3 bases are TGTGCCAGCAGCTTTTACTCCTCCTACGAGCAGTACTTC. The variable domain in full, completed from reference TRBV7-8 and TRBJ2-7, reads GAGVSQSPRYKVAKRGQDVALRCDPISGHVSLFWYQQALGQGPEFLTYFQNEAQLDKSGLPSDRFFAERPEGSVSTLKIQRTQQEDSAVYLCASSFYSSYEQYFGPGTRLTVT.

The chain couples TRBV20-1 to TRBJ2-5; 11 bases line up with TRBD2. From germline, CDR1 is DFQATT and CDR2 SNEGSKA (reference sequence). Trimming removed 3 bases from V and 5 bases from J; junction bases left unmatched: 5. The CDR3 loop spans 14 amino acids. The chain's CDR3 is CSASLAGGPETQYF. Written as DNA, the CDR3 is TGCAGTGCTAGTTTAGCGGGAGGGCCGGAGACCCAGTACTTC.